A single TCR beta chain is shown here with its context. As processed by the authors: Estimation of nucleated cell counts was performed using reference gene primer amplification. TCRdb's table, derived via immunoSEQ multiplex PCR, lists solely in-frame clones and lacks some. That table gives V, J and clone size, and the DNA gave D and trimming. The profile shows some 150,000 clones, around 80% of them singletons. Participants' own reports of clinical history determined their cohort assignment. Donors in Cohort 3 counted as recovered after two negative PCRs, clearance, or symptom resolution. The source of the sample is a study of blood T cell repertoires in COVID-19. Study at large: From T cells, B-cell-depleted T cells, or PBMCs came the material, which was cDNA or gDNA.

The CDR3 extends over 15 amino acids. V was pared by 4 bases and J by 3 bases, with 5 bases of the junction left unmatched. Germline CDR1 reads SGHRS; CDR2 reads YFSETQ. The TCR was taken from a woman in her fifties or sixties who had recovered from COVID-19. V is TRBV5-1 and J is TRBJ1-5, with TRBD1 identical over 9 bases. Sequences were obtained from PBMCs or T cells enriched from blood (not recorded which). The CDR3 DNA sequence: TGCGCCAGCAGCCCGGGGACAGGGACCAATCAGCCCCAGCATTTT. The encoded protein is CASSPGTGTNQPQHF.